The 13 T cell receptor beta chains presented below share a single source sample, sequenced in a study of blood T cell repertoires in COVID-19. Profiled with immunoSEQ multiplex PCR; TCRdb holds only in-frame clones, not every one. Of 250,000 to 350,000 clones listed, around 88% are singletons. Source material: peripheral blood. These receptors came from a woman between 65 and 79 years old with COVID-19, enrolled during active disease.

This clone was seen a few times. CDR3 in DNA: TGTGCCAGCAGCTTAATGAGGGAATCACCCCTCCACTTT. Translation: CASSLMRESPLHF. The V gene is TRBV7-3, the J gene TRBJ1-6; D call uncertain. V was clipped by 1 base and J by 10 bases, with 8 bases between them. This CDR3 has 13 amino acids. CDR1 is SGHTA and CDR2 is FQGTGA in the germline V gene.

The chain couples TRBV4-3 to TRBJ2-7; 8 nucleotides agree with TRBD1. This CDR3 has 15 residues. Germline assignment: CDR1 LGHNA and CDR2 YSLEER. Trimming took 0 bases from V and 3 from J; bases not matched to a gene: 4. CDR3 amino acids: CASSQESGQGYEQYF. In nucleotides, the CDR3 is TGCGCCAGCAGCCAAGAATCAGGACAGGGCTACGAGCAGTACTTC.

This clone was observed a handful of times. The chain links TRBV5-6 to TRBJ2-1; 8 nucleotides match TRBD2. The ends lost 4 bases at V and 4 bases at J; junction bases unmatched: 7. Germline assignment: CDR1 SGHDT and CDR2 YYEEEE. The CDR3 has 15 amino acids. The CDR3 is CASSPQRGPYNEQFF. The DNA of the CDR3 is TGTGCCAGCAGCCCACAGCGGGGGCCATACAATGAGCAGTTCTTC.

The chain has TRBV11-3 and TRBJ2-1; 12 bases map to TRBD2. CDR1 is SGHNT, CDR2 YENEEA, per germline. The CDR3 is 16 residues long. V trimming: 5 bases; J trimming: 8 bases; junction bases outside the gene matches: 10. In nucleotides, the CDR3 is TGTGCCAGCAGCCCTGGACTAGCGGGAAACGAGGATGAGCAGTTCTTC. This sequence encodes CASSPGLAGNEDEQFF.

V usage is TRBV12-5 and J usage is TRBJ2-1; 9 nucleotides agree with TRBD1. The germline V gene encodes CDR1 LGHNT and CDR2 FRNRAP. The CDR3 is 14 residues long. Trimming took 4 bases from V and 8 from J; bases not matched to a gene: 6. CDR3 in amino acids: CASGSGTGSDEQFF. CDR3 sequence (DNA): TGTGCTAGTGGTTCCGGGACAGGGTCGGATGAGCAGTTCTTC.

This clone has just one count. V usage is TRBV4-3 and J usage is TRBJ2-3, with a weak D call TRBD1 (6 bases). This CDR3 is 15 amino acids long. Trimming cost V 0 bases and J 2 bases, with 9 bases left between them. Germline lookup yields CDR1 LGHNA and CDR2 YSLEER. The CDR3 here is CASSQDHRVTDTQYF. As DNA, the CDR3 is TGCGCCAGCAGCCAAGATCACAGGGTCACAGATACGCAGTATTTT.

This clone was detected only once. V and J are TRBV5-5 and TRBJ2-1, with 7 bases fitting TRBD1. CDR3 length: 14 amino acids. The germline CDR1 and CDR2 sequences are SGHKS and YYEKEE (reference sequence). The trim removed 3 bases at V and 4 bases at J, leaving 4 bases unmatched. The CDR3 DNA is TGTGCCAGCAGCTCCTGGGACAGATACAATGAGCAGTTCTTC. It codes for CASSSWDRYNEQFF.

This clone was observed a few times. The chain links TRBV6-5 to TRBJ1-1; D unresolved. This CDR3 contains 12 residues. In germline, CDR1 is MNHEY, CDR2 SVGAGI. V was trimmed by 6 bases and J by 4 bases, leaving 9 bases between them. In DNA, the CDR3 is TGTGCCAGCAGGGACGGACTCACTGAAGCTTTCTTT. Amino acids: CASRDGLTEAFF.

J is TRBJ1-5 and V is TRBV19; D remains unclear. Germline V gene sequence: CDR1 LNHDA, CDR2 SQIVND (reference sequence). The CDR3 totals 14 residues. V lost 5 bases and J 4 bases, leaving 12 bases between the germline ends. The CDR3 sequence is CASSYLGFNQPQHF. The CDR3 region has the DNA TGTGCCAGTAGTTATCTTGGCTTTAATCAGCCCCAGCATTTT.

This chain joins TRBV2 and TRBJ1-5; 7 nucleotides align to TRBD1. Germline trimming cut 1 base from V and 8 bases from J; bases unmatched to any gene: 11. Per germline, CDR1 SNHLY and CDR2 FYNNEI. The CDR3 extends over 16 amino acids. The DNA for the CDR3 is TGTGCCAGCAGTGAAGGGTCAAGGGACAGCCGCAAGCCCCAGCATTTT. It is translated as CASSEGSRDSRKPQHF.

V usage is TRBV5-4 and J usage is TRBJ1-2; 7 nucleotides align to TRBD1. In germline, CDR1 is SGHNT, CDR2 YYREEE (reference sequence). This CDR3 spans 13 amino acids. Trimming cost V 4 bases and J 8 bases; bases outside gene matches: 8. The CDR3: CASSPQGMQGYTF. DNA of the CDR3: TGTGCCAGCAGCCCACAGGGGATGCAAGGCTACACCTTC.

The V call is TRBV5-1, the J call TRBJ1-1, with D perhaps TRBD1 (5 bases). V lost 4 bases, J lost 6 bases, and 13 bases lay in between. Per germline, CDR1 SGHRS and CDR2 YFSETQ. This CDR3 is built from 13 residues. CDR3: CASSLGQGAEAFF. The CDR3 DNA follows: TGCGCCAGCAGCCTTGGCCAGGGCGCTGAAGCTTTCTTT.

The chain employs TRBV12-3 or TRBV12-4 and TRBJ2-2; no reliable D call. The V end was cut by 7 bases, the J end by 8 bases, with 8 bases between. CDR3 length equals 11 residues. The CDR3 is CASKQKGELFF. The CDR3, as DNA: TGTGCCAGCAAACAGAAAGGGGAGCTGTTTTTT.